These 20 T cell receptor beta chains came from one sample sequenced in a study of T cells in localized non-small cell lung cancer. Using immunoSEQ multiplex PCR, the repertoire was profiled, and TCRdb retains in-frame clones only, with some absent. This sample has thousands of clones, with 22% found just once. The source was lung tumor tissue, collected before any cancer treatment. Receptor source: a man between 35 and 75 years old with stage II lung adenocarcinoma.

The chain carries TRBV19 and TRBJ2-6, with D perhaps matching TRBD1 (6 bases). There are 16 residues in the CDR3. CDR1 is LNHDA, CDR2 SQIVND, per germline (reference sequence). Trimming shortened V by 6 bases and J by 2 bases, and 14 bases separated the two germline ends. CDR3 nucleotide sequence: TGTGCCAGTAGGTTTACAGGGAGCGCTGGGGCCAACGTCCTGACTTTC. Amino acid sequence: CASRFTGSAGANVLTF.

This clone has just a few counts. Here the CDR3 DNA reads TGTGCCAGCAGCCAAGGGGCGGGGAATCAGCCCCAGCATTTT. Its protein is CASSQGAGNQPQHF. The rearrangement uses TRBV11-3 and TRBJ1-5, with D possibly being TRBD1 (5 bases). CDR3 size: 14 residues. Germline lookup yields CDR1 SGHNT and CDR2 YENEEA. The ends were cut back, 5 bases at V and 4 bases at J, with 12 bases in the middle. Variable domain in full (rest from reference TRBV11-3 and TRBJ1-5): EAGVVQSPRYKIIEKKQPVAFWCNPISGHNTLYWYLQNLGQGPELLIRYENEEAVDDSQLPKDRFSAERLKGVDSTLKIQPAELGDSAVYLCASSQGAGNQPQHFGDGTRLSIL.

This chain connects TRBV11-3 to TRBJ1-5; D not resolved. The CDR3 runs to 15 residues. V was shortened by 8 bases and J by 2 bases, with 16 bases between the two germline ends. The germline gives CDR1 SGHNT, CDR2 YENEEA. CDR3 bases: TGTGCCAGCGGTTTCGGGGAAGGCGGCAATCAGCCCCAGCATTTT. This encodes CASGFGEGGNQPQHF.

The V gene is TRBV25-1, the J gene TRBJ1-4, with TRBD1 matching over 10 bases. Germline V gene data show CDR1 as MGHDK and CDR2 as SYGVNS. The CDR3 runs to 17 residues. The ends lost 1 base at V and 8 bases at J; junction bases unmatched: 10. CDR3 DNA sequence: TGTGCCAGCAGTGAATTCTTGGGGGGGGACAGGGGAGAAAAACTGTTTTTT. The encoded protein is CASSEFLGGDRGEKLFF. The full variable domain, its missing parts supplied by reference TRBV25-1 and TRBJ1-4, is EADIYQTPRYLVIGTGKKITLECSQTMGHDKMYWYQQDPGMELHLIHYSYGVNSTEKGDLSSESTVSRIRTEHFPLTLESARPSHTSQYLCASSEFLGGDRGEKLFFGSGTQLSVL.

The rearrangement links TRBV14 to TRBJ2-1, with no clear D. The CDR3 has 13 amino acids. The ends were cut back, 1 base at V and 6 bases at J, with 7 bases in the middle. Germline V gene sequence: CDR1 SGHDN, CDR2 FVKESK. The CDR3 bases are TGTGCCAGCAGCCAAGGAACAGTCAATGAGCAGTTCTTC. Its protein is CASSQGTVNEQFF.

This clone was seen a few times. This chain connects TRBV9 to TRBJ2-5; 8 bases align to TRBD1. V lost 5 bases, J lost 3 bases, and 6 bases stayed unmatched. The germline CDR1 and CDR2 sequences are SGDLS and YYNGEE. CDR3 length: 14 amino acids. The CDR3 region has the DNA TGTGCCAGCAGTTTTGGACAGGGCAAAGAGACCCAGTACTTC. Its protein is CASSFGQGKETQYF.

This clone has just a few counts. The V gene is TRBV6-7, the J gene TRBJ1-1, with a tentative D call TRBD1 (6 bases). TRBV6-7 is known as an ORF, though its function is uncertain. This CDR3 comprises 11 residues. V was cut by 8 bases and J by 5 bases, with 9 bases left in between. The CDR3 DNA follows: TGTGCCAGCCTACAGGGAACTGAAGCTTTCTTT. As protein: CASLQGTEAFF.

V and J are TRBV19 and TRBJ2-3, with a weak D call TRBD2 (6 bases). The CDR3 spans 15 residues. Germline loops: CDR1 LNHDA, CDR2 SQIVND (reference sequence). Between the trimmed V and J ends, which lost 7 bases and 0 bases, there was a span of 14 bases. CDR3 protein: CASTSRRGSTDTQYF. DNA of the CDR3: TGTGCCAGTACGTCGCGGCGGGGAAGCACAGATACGCAGTATTTT. The full variable domain, its missing parts supplied by reference TRBV19 and TRBJ2-3, is DGGITQSPKYLFRKEGQNVTLSCEQNLNHDAMYWYRQDPGQGLRLIYYSQIVNDFQKGDIAEGYSVSREKKESFPLTVTSAQKNPTAFYLCASTSRRGSTDTQYFGPGTRLTVL.

The J gene is TRBJ1-3, the V gene TRBV14; a weak D match, TRBD1 (5 bases). CDR1 is SGHDN, CDR2 FVKESK, per germline. The germline V and J ends were trimmed by 1 base and 3 bases, with 13 bases remaining between them. This CDR3 is 16 amino acids long. CDR3 sequence reads: CASSQVRTLRGNTIYF. In DNA, the CDR3 is TGTGCCAGCAGCCAAGTCCGGACACTTCGTGGAAACACCATATATTTT.

The V gene is TRBV6-8, the J gene TRBJ1-4, with a possible D match to TRBD1 (6 bases). V lost 5 bases and J lost 6, with 13 bases in between. The CDR3 contains 14 residues. Germline V gene sequence: CDR1 MNHGY, CDR2 SAAAGT. DNA of the CDR3: TGTGCCAGCAGTAGCGGGGGGGCAGATGAAAAACTGTTTTTT. Its protein product is CASSSGGADEKLFF.

The rearrangement uses TRBV5-1 and TRBJ2-7, with a weak D call TRBD2 (5 bases). The germline V and J ends were trimmed by 2 bases and 0 bases, with 12 bases remaining between them. Germline V gene data show CDR1 as SGHRS and CDR2 as YFSETQ. The CDR3 runs 15 residues. The CDR3 region has the DNA TGCGCCAGCAGCTTCAATCCCCGGGGCTCCTACGAGCAGTACTTC. Protein product: CASSFNPRGSYEQYF.

The sample holds one count of this clone. The chain has TRBV5-1 and TRBJ2-7; 8 nucleotides agree with TRBD2. After removal of 0 bases from V and 3 bases from J, the junction contained 5 bases not matched to a gene. CDR3 length: 15 residues. The germline gives CDR1 SGHRS, CDR2 YFSETQ. The CDR3 loop is CASSLAGRDGYEQYF. As DNA, the CDR3 is TGCGCCAGCAGCTTGGCCGGGAGGGATGGCTACGAGCAGTACTTC.

This rearrangement joins TRBV19 to TRBJ2-6, with D maybe TRBD2 (7 bases). The germline CDR1 and CDR2 sequences are LNHDA and SQIVND (reference sequence). Trimming left V 5 bases short and J 1 base short, with 15 bases between. This CDR3 is 17 amino acids long. The CDR3 nucleotides are TGTGCCAGTAGTTACGGGGGGCGATTGTCTGGGGCCAACGTCCTGACTTTC. It encodes CASSYGGRLSGANVLTF.

In its sample, this clone was seen a few times. The chain has TRBV18 and TRBJ1-1; 7 bases align to TRBD1. CDR3 length: 14 residues. Germline CDR1 and CDR2: KGHSH and LQKENI. The trim removed 6 bases at V and 3 bases at J, leaving 7 bases unmatched. CDR3 DNA sequence: TGTGCCAGCTCCCCCGGACAGGCCTACACTGAAGCTTTCTTT. Translated, it gives CASSPGQAYTEAFF.

This chain connects TRBV4-1 to TRBJ2-3, with 9 bases fitting TRBD2. The CDR3 spans 16 residues. Germline V gene data show CDR1 as MGHRA and CDR2 as YSYEKL. V lost 0 bases to trimming and J lost 6 bases; unmatched junction nucleotides: 7. CDR3 sequence (DNA): TGCGCCAGCAGCCAAGAGGCGCGGGGGGGCATCGATACGCAGTATTTT. It codes for CASSQEARGGIDTQYF.

The chain recombines TRBV6-8 with TRBJ1-2; D gene ambiguous. V lost 3 bases and J 2 bases, leaving 7 bases between the germline ends. CDR3 length: 13 amino acids. The germline V gene encodes CDR1 MNHGY and CDR2 SAAAGT. CDR3 in DNA: TGTGCCAGCAGTTATGACGGAAACTATGGCTACACCTTC. Protein sequence: CASSYDGNYGYTF.

The chain has TRBV5-1 and TRBJ1-1, with 9 bases aligning to TRBD1. V was clipped by 2 bases and J by 0 bases; unmatched bases: 5. Germline CDR1 SGHRS, CDR2 YFSETQ. The CDR3 has 16 amino acids. CDR3 bases: TGCGCCAGCAGCTTCCGGGACAGGGTATTGAACACTGAAGCTTTCTTT. This encodes CASSFRDRVLNTEAFF.

The rearrangement joins TRBV9 to TRBJ2-3, with a weak D call TRBD1 (6 bases). V gave up 3 bases and J gave up 0 bases, with 17 bases separating them. This CDR3 contains 17 residues. Germline-derived CDR1 and CDR2 are SGDLS and YYNGEE. Written as DNA, the CDR3 is TGTGCCAGCAGCGGGCACAGGGACCGAAGGAGCACAGATACGCAGTATTTT. It specifies CASSGHRDRRSTDTQYF.

This clone appeared a few times. The rearrangement uses TRBV30 and TRBJ1-1; D unclear. The germline CDR1 and CDR2 sequences are GTSNPN and SVGIG (reference sequence). The CDR3 spans 15 residues. V gave up 4 bases and J gave up 1 base, with 16 bases separating them. The CDR3, as DNA: TGTGCCTGGAATCCCGGCGGGTTGGGGAACACTGAAGCTTTCTTT. Translated: CAWNPGGLGNTEAFF.

The V call is TRBV10-3, the J call TRBJ1-4; TRBD1 matches at 10 bases. Germline V gives CDR1 ENHRY, CDR2 SYGVKD. The CDR3 has 17 amino acids. Trimming cost V 1 base and J 4 bases; bases outside gene matches: 6. DNA of the CDR3: TGTGCCATCAGTGAGTTTCGACAGGGGGCCCATAATGAAAAACTGTTTTTT. This gives the protein CAISEFRQGAHNEKLFF.